The rows below give T cell receptor beta chains drawn from one sample of a study of vaccination and CD4 T cells after COVID-19. These TCRs are of unknown antigen specificity. TCRdb reprocessed the PCR reads with MiXCR, giving one entry per CDR3 protein. The table shows roughly 24,000 distinct CDR3 sequences, with 64% occurring only once. The sequenced sample consisted of CD4+ T cells from blood, cultured in vitro. The receptors shown here come from a human donor who had recovered from COVID-19. Each CDR3 is given with its conserved first and last residue. The order of the fields is clone size, D gene, V gene, J gene, CDR3 DNA, CDR3 protein. The D gene is left open where the match is weak. The listing skips clone size in some rows; elsewhere it reads once, few, many or a size class.

.	TRBD2	TRBV28	TRBJ2-1	TGTGCCAGCAGTTTAGGCTTTGGCGGGAGGGGGAATGAGCAGTTCTTC	CASSLGFGGRGNEQFF
few	TRBD1	TRBV5-4	TRBJ1-6	TGTGCCAGCAGCCGGGACAGGGTTAATTCACCCCTCCACTTT	CASSRDRVNSPLHF
.	.	TRBV5-1	TRBJ2-5	TGCGCCAGCAGCCCGGGTGGGAGCCAAGAGACCCAGTACTTC	CASSPGGSQETQYF
large	.	TRBV20-1	TRBJ1-5	TGCAGTGCTAGCGGGTCAAGAGGAGAATGGGTCAATCAGCCCCAGCATTTT	CSASGSRGEWVNQPQHF
.	.	TRBV10-2	TRBJ1-1	TGCGCCAGCAGTGAAGGGGGGGTTTGGGAAGCTTTCTTT	CASSEGGVWEAFF
.	.	TRBV19	TRBJ1-2	TGTGCCAGTAGTATACCACCCACGGGACAAAGAATCTACACCTTC	CASSIPPTGQRIYTF
.	.	TRBV4-2	TRBJ1-2	TGTGCCAGCAGCCAAGGGAGGGAAGACTATGGCTACACCTTC	CASSQGREDYGYTF
few	.	TRBV19	TRBJ1-1	TGTGCCAGTAGGCCAAGTAAACTGAACACTGAAGCTTTCTTT	CASRPSKLNTEAFF
few	.	TRBV28	TRBJ1-3	TGTGCCAGCAGTTGGATACAGGATAGGCGCTCTGGAAACACCATATATTTT	CASSWIQDRRSGNTIYF
.	TRBD1	TRBV7-9	TRBJ1-3	TGTGCCAGCAGCCACGTCAGGGGGCAAGGAAACACCATATATTTT	CASSHVRGQGNTIYF
.	.	TRBV6-2/TRBV6-3	TRBJ2-1	TGTGCCAGCAGTTACTCCTCTCCCCTCTACGGGAGTTACAATGAGCAGTTCTTC	CASSYSSPLYGSYNEQFF
.	.	TRBV15	TRBJ1-3	TGTGCCACCAGCAGAGATGCAGCTGGAAACACCATATATTTT	CATSRDAAGNTIYF
.	.	TRBV20-1	TRBJ1-5	TGCAGTGCCTCATTCGGGGCGGGCGCCCGCAATCAGCCCCAGCATTTT	CSASFGAGARNQPQHF
few	.	TRBV20-1	TRBJ1-5	TGCAGTGCCCCCTCGCGGGTCAGCAATCAGCCCCAGCATTTT	CSAPSRVSNQPQHF
.	TRBD2	TRBV28	TRBJ2-5	TGTGCCTCAGCCGTAGGGACTAGCGGGAGAGAGACCCAGTACTTC	CASAVGTSGRETQYF
.	.	TRBV5-1	TRBJ2-1	TGCGCCAGCAACACGGACTGGGGCTCCTACAATGAGCAGTTCTTC	CASNTDWGSYNEQFF
.	.	TRBV19	TRBJ1-5	TGTGCCAGTAGTATAGAGGGGCAGGGCGGGCAGCCCCAGCATTTT	CASSIEGQGGQPQHF
.	TRBD1	TRBV12-3/TRBV12-4	TRBJ1-5	TGTGCCAGCAGTCACCAGGACAGGGGAACTCAGCCCCAGCATTTT	CASSHQDRGTQPQHF
.	.	TRBV28	TRBJ1-1	TGTGCCAGCAGACCGACGACAGGCAACACTGAAGCTTTCTTT	CASRPTTGNTEAFF
.	.	TRBV6-5	TRBJ1-2	TGTGCCAGCAGTTACACCGGGACGGACTATGGCTACACCTTC	CASSYTGTDYGYTF
few	.	TRBV27	TRBJ1-2	TGTGCCAGCAGTCGGGACGGGTACGGCTACACCTTC	CASSRDGYGYTF
.	.	TRBV20-1	TRBJ2-1	TGCGGAATGGGGGGAGGGGGCCTACACAATGAGCAGTTCTTC	CGMGGGGLHNEQFF
.	.	TRBV6-1	TRBJ2-7	TGTGCCAGCTCTGCCAATTCTCTAGGACAAACTTCCTACGAGCAGTACTTC	CASSANSLGQTSYEQYF
few	.	TRBV29-1	TRBJ1-1	TGCAGCTACCTTAACGGGGCATCTGAAGCTTTCTTT	CSYLNGASEAFF
.	.	TRBV6-1	TRBJ2-5	TGTGCCAGCAGTACAGCGGACAAAGAGACCCAGTACTTC	CASSTADKETQYF
few	.	TRBV7-2	TRBJ1-5	TGTGCCAGCAGCTTAGGAACAGGGCAGAGCAATCAGCCCCAGCATTTT	CASSLGTGQSNQPQHF
.	.	TRBV12-3/TRBV12-4	TRBJ2-2	TGTGCCAGCAGTCGAGGGGCAGTTCTCGGGGAGCTGTTTTTT	CASSRGAVLGELFF
.	.	TRBV28	TRBJ1-5	TGTGCCAGCGGAGACAGAGACAATCAGCCCCAGCATTTT	CASGDRDNQPQHF